This T cell receptor (beta chain) was identified in a study of blood T cell repertoires in COVID-19. Authors' processing steps: Reference gene primer amplification in the assay estimated nucleated cell counts. Assay: immunoSEQ multiplex PCR; the TCRdb copy retains only in-frame clones and omits some. V and J calls plus clone size are reproduced from that table; the DNA served to infer D and trimming. The table lists 120,000 or so clones, about 80% of them singletons, with 3.8% in the top ten. CDR3 length: 13 residues. Trimming stripped 0 bases from V and 5 bases from J, with 8 bases between. Germline V CDR1 and CDR2: GTSNPN, SVGIG (reference sequence).

The source material was peripheral blood. The sequence was collected from a woman aged 45 to 65 with acute or convalescent COVID-19. The chain employs TRBV30 and TRBJ2-1, with a weak D call TRBD2 (6 bases). The CDR3 spells CAWSVRLDNEQFF. In DNA form, the CDR3 reads TGTGCCTGGAGTGTGAGACTAGACAATGAGCAGTTCTTC.